The 18 T cell receptor beta chains below come from one sample, sequenced in a study of T cell responses to AZD1222 COVID-19 vaccine. Profiled with immunoSEQ multiplex PCR; TCRdb holds only in-frame clones, not every one. Altogether around 130,000 clones are present, 88% being singletons, with the ten largest covering around 20%. This material consisted of peripheral blood, taken on day 0 of MenACWY control vaccination. These receptors all come from an adult in good health.

This chain connects TRBV18 to TRBJ2-3; 8 bases match TRBD2. This CDR3 has 13 amino acids. CDR1 and CDR2 (germline): KGHSH, LQKENI. V shed 5 bases, J shed 6 bases, and the junction held 4 bases outside the gene matches. The CDR3 DNA sequence: TGTGCCAGCTCAAGACTAGCGATGGATACGCAGTATTTT. It yields the protein CASSRLAMDTQYF.

This clone was seen a handful of times. The chain joins TRBV28 to TRBJ1-2; TRBD1 is a possible D gene (5 bases). The CDR3 sequence is 11 residues long. Germline CDR1 reads MDHEN; CDR2 reads SYDVKM. The CDR3 loop is CGAGLVNGYTF. CDR3 DNA: TGTGGGGCGGGGCTTGTGAATGGCTACACCTTC.

This sequence joins TRBV7-9 and TRBJ2-2; no firm D call. CDR3 length: 15 residues. Trimming took off 0 bases at V and 6 bases at J, with 11 bases between the two ends. Germline V gene sequence: CDR1 SEHNR, CDR2 FQNEAQ (reference sequence). CDR3 sequence reads: CASSLARADAGELFF. CDR3 DNA: TGTGCCAGCAGCTTAGCGCGCGCGGACGCCGGGGAGCTGTTTTTT.

The V call is TRBV11-3, the J call TRBJ2-5; unclear D gene. V was clipped by 3 bases and J by 5 bases, with 16 bases between them. CDR3 length: 15 residues. In germline, CDR1 is SGHNT, CDR2 YENEEA. CDR3 loop: CASSLAPSPPETQYF. In DNA form, the CDR3 reads TGTGCCAGCAGCTTGGCGCCCAGCCCACCGGAGACCCAGTACTTC.

V gene TRBV5-1 combines with J gene TRBJ2-5; no clear D. Between the trimmed V and J ends, which lost 0 bases and 5 bases, there was a span of 5 bases. This CDR3 contains 12 residues. Germline CDR1 is SGHRS and CDR2 is YFSETQ. The CDR3 region is CASSLVRETQYF. In DNA, the CDR3 is TGCGCCAGCAGCTTGGTACGGGAGACCCAGTACTTC.

The DNA of the CDR3 is TGTGCCAGCAGTCCCGGACGGGAGCAGTACTTC. Its translation: CASSPGREQYF. This chain joins TRBV7-2 and TRBJ2-7; D is unclear. V was trimmed by 6 bases and J by 7 bases, leaving 10 bases between them. Germline V gene sequence: CDR1 SGHTA, CDR2 FQGNSA. This CDR3 contains 11 residues.

This rearrangement joins TRBV25-1 to TRBJ1-4; 7 bases are a match to TRBD1. This CDR3 spans 13 amino acids. J lost 3 bases, V lost 9 bases, and 4 bases had no gene match. Germline CDR1 and CDR2: MGHDK and SYGVNS. DNA of the CDR3: TGTGCCAGTCGGGGACAGTCTAATGAAAAACTGTTTTTT. This translates into CASRGQSNEKLFF.

The CDR3 DNA reads as TGTGCCAGCAGCCCCGGCGGGGGCTACGAGCAGTACTTC. Its protein is CASSPGGGYEQYF. The V call is TRBV16, the J call TRBJ2-7; 7 bases are shared with TRBD2. Trimming removed 4 bases from V and 3 bases from J; junction bases left unmatched: 3. Germline CDR1 KGHSY, CDR2 FQNENV. CDR3 length: 13 amino acids.

In this sample, this clone turned up once. The chain uses TRBV5-1 and TRBJ2-2; perhaps TRBD1 as D (6 bases). CDR1 and CDR2 from the germline V gene are SGHRS and YFSETQ. The CDR3 spans 15 residues. Trimming cost V 2 bases and J 5 bases, with 13 bases left between them. DNA for the CDR3: TGCGCCAGCAGCTTCGACATACAGGGAACCGGGGAGCTGTTTTTT. Its translation is CASSFDIQGTGELFF.

The chain carries TRBV24-1 and TRBJ2-1; D gene uncertain. With 4 bases removed from V and 2 bases from J, the gap between germline ends came to 11 bases. The CDR3 consists of 15 residues. Germline CDR1 is KGHDR and CDR2 is SFDVKD. CDR3 bases: TGTGCCACCAGTGACCCGGAGAGGACCTACAATGAGCAGTTCTTC. This encodes CATSDPERTYNEQFF.

This chain joins TRBV10-2 and TRBJ2-7; a weak D match, TRBD1 (6 bases). V gave up 2 bases and J gave up 3 bases, with 11 bases separating them. The CDR3 length is 14 residues. Germline CDR1 WSHSY, CDR2 SAAADI. CDR3 in DNA: TGCGCCAGCAGTGAGACTGGCAGGGGCTACGAGCAGTACTTC. Translated, it gives CASSETGRGYEQYF.

The CDR3 DNA sequence: TGTGCCAGCAGCGTAGCTGACGGGGCTTGGAACACCATATATTTT. Protein product: CASSVADGAWNTIYF. The chain couples TRBV9 to TRBJ1-3; possible D gene TRBD1, 5 bases. This CDR3 contains 15 residues. Germline V lookup: CDR1 SGDLS, CDR2 YYNGEE. Trimming shortened V by 0 bases and J by 7 bases, and 14 bases separated the two germline ends.

V is TRBV10-3 and J is TRBJ2-3, with 9 nucleotides matching TRBD2. There are 15 residues in the CDR3. After removal of 6 bases from V and 5 bases from J, the junction contained 9 bases not matched to a gene. From germline, CDR1 is ENHRY and CDR2 SYGVKD. This CDR3 is CAISEGAGGRDTQYF. CDR3 sequence (DNA): TGTGCCATCAGCGAGGGAGCGGGAGGCCGAGATACGCAGTATTTT.

This chain links TRBV12-3 or TRBV12-4 with TRBJ1-1; D ambiguous. Trimming left V 1 base short and J 7 bases short, with 7 bases between. There are 12 residues in the CDR3. The CDR3 DNA reads as TGTGCCAGCAGTTTAGGAGGGAGTGAAGCTTTCTTT. Protein: CASSLGGSEAFF.

In this sample, this clone turned up once. The junction differs from germline at one of its ends, possibly a read error. This chain connects TRBV7-7 to TRBJ2-2; TRBD2 matches at 10 bases. The CDR3 runs 15 residues. From germline, CDR1 is SSHAT and CDR2 FNYEAQ (reference sequence). Here the CDR3 DNA reads TGTGCTAGCAGCACAGGGACTAGCGTGGCCGGGGAGCTGTTTTTT. Translating it yields CASSTGTSVAGELFF.

J is TRBJ2-1 and V is TRBV2; 13 bases match TRBD2. This CDR3 has 15 residues. Trimming removed 5 bases from V and 9 bases from J; junction bases left unmatched: 7. Germline V gene sequence: CDR1 SNHLY, CDR2 FYNNEI. For the CDR3, the DNA is TGTGCCAGCAGTCCCACTAGCGGGGGGGGTAGTGAGCAGTTCTTC. Translation gives CASSPTSGGGSEQFF.

This chain uses TRBV4-1 with TRBJ2-5; either TRBD1 or TRBD2 may supply D (5 bases each). This CDR3 region has 18 residues. Between the trimmed V and J ends, which lost 4 bases and 2 bases, there was a span of 23 bases. CDR1 and CDR2 from the germline V gene are MGHRA and YSYEKL. CDR3: CASSPGLIRDPLQETQYF. The CDR3 DNA follows: TGCGCCAGCAGCCCCGGACTTATCCGGGACCCTTTACAAGAGACCCAGTACTTC.

The chain combines TRBV5-6 with TRBJ2-5; a weak D match, TRBD2 (5 bases). CDR3 length: 16 residues. Germline CDR1 reads SGHDT; CDR2 reads YYEEEE. V lost 3 bases to trimming and J lost 1 base, with 16 bases between them. The CDR3 spells CASSSYSVKLQETQYF. The CDR3 DNA follows: TGTGCCAGCAGCTCTTATAGCGTGAAACTCCAAGAGACCCAGTACTTC.